A selection of T cell receptor beta chains follows, all from one sample in a study of cytomegalovirus exposure and HLA in healthy donors. Profiled with immunoSEQ multiplex PCR; TCRdb holds only in-frame clones, not every one. In the table there are about 96,000 clones, approximately 74% of which are singletons. The source material was PBMCs. Every receptor here comes from a woman in her 70s in good health and CMV-seropositive. Each CDR3 is given with its conserved first and last residue. A D gene is named only where the DNA matches it firmly. Part of the rows lack a size; the others show once, few, many or a class for expanded clones.

v_gene	j_gene	abundance	d_gene	CDR3aa	CDR3nt
TRBV7-3	TRBJ2-5	.	.	CASSTTPQETQYF	TGTGCCAGCAGCACGACACCTCAAGAGACCCAGTACTTC
TRBV7-3	TRBJ1-1	few	TRBD1	CASSAQGDTEAFF	TGTGCCAGCAGCGCCCAGGGGGACACTGAAGCTTTCTTT
TRBV5-1	TRBJ1-2	.	TRBD1	CASSLPRQGRDYGYTF	TGCGCCAGCAGCTTGCCGAGACAGGGGCGCGACTATGGCTACACCTTC
TRBV28	TRBJ2-7	.	TRBD1	CASSLTGGPREQYF	TGTGCCAGCAGCCTGACAGGGGGACCTCGCGAGCAGTACTTC
TRBV19	TRBJ1-1	.	.	CASSRTRSTEAFF	TGTGCCAGTAGTCGGACTCGTTCCACTGAAGCTTTCTTT
TRBV5-6	TRBJ2-1	.	.	CASSLAVGDLSYNEQFF	TGTGCCAGCAGCTTGGCGGTTGGGGACTTAAGTTACAATGAGCAGTTCTTC
TRBV5-5	TRBJ2-1	.	.	CASSLVRGHYNEQFF	TGTGCCAGCAGCTTGGTTCGGGGACATTACAATGAGCAGTTCTTC
TRBV5-4	TRBJ2-5	.	TRBD1	CASRPLGQGRVETQYF	TGTGCCAGCAGACCTCTTGGACAGGGGCGGGTGGAGACCCAGTACTTC
TRBV10-3	TRBJ2-1	.	TRBD2	CAISESSGGIRFF	TGTGCCATCAGTGAGTCGAGCGGGGGGATTAGGTTCTTC
TRBV7-9	TRBJ1-1	.	.	CASSQTGNTEAFF	TGTGCCAGCAGCCAAACGGGGAACACTGAAGCTTTCTTT
TRBV15	TRBJ1-4	.	.	CATSGGRDNEKLFF	TGTGCCACCAGCGGGGGCCGGGATAATGAAAAACTGTTTTTT
TRBV5-1	TRBJ1-1	.	.	CASSPQLPMTVRTTEAFF	TGCGCCAGCAGCCCACAGTTGCCGATGACGGTGCGTACCACTGAAGCTTTCTTT
TRBV10-1	TRBJ2-3	.	TRBD1	CASGDRDGSTDTQYF	TGCGCCAGCGGGGACAGGGATGGTAGCACAGATACGCAGTATTTT
TRBV5-6	TRBJ1-5	once	TRBD1	CASSSLTGGNQPQHF	TGTGCCAGCAGCTCCCTGACAGGGGGCAATCAGCCCCAGCATTTT
TRBV25-1	TRBJ2-5	.	TRBD2	CASTLAGQETQYF	TGTGCCAGCACCCTAGCGGGGCAAGAGACCCAGTACTTC
TRBV6-1	TRBJ2-1	.	TRBD1	CASRARDRGRNEQFF	TGTGCCAGCAGAGCCCGGGACAGGGGTCGCAATGAGCAGTTCTTC
TRBV18	TRBJ2-2	.	TRBD2	CASSPPGLNTGELFF	TGTGCCAGCTCACCACCGGGACTAAACACCGGGGAGCTGTTTTTT
TRBV5-4	TRBJ2-7	once	TRBD2	CASRRGEARYEQYF	TGTGCCAGCAGACGGGGGGAAGCTCGGTACGAGCAGTACTTC
TRBV30	TRBJ1-5	.	.	CAWSALGGNSNQPQHF	TGTGCCTGGAGTGCACTAGGAGGGAATAGCAATCAGCCCCAGCATTTT
TRBV7-2	TRBJ1-5	.	.	CASSPGGNQPQHF	TGTGCCAGCAGTCCAGGGGGCAATCAGCCCCAGCATTTT
TRBV9	TRBJ2-7	.	TRBD1	CASSVGVSGTGSSYEQYF	TGTGCCAGCAGCGTAGGAGTATCGGGGACAGGGTCATCCTACGAGCAGTACTTC
TRBV19	TRBJ2-7	.	.	CASTPQLESYEQYF	TGTGCCAGTACCCCCCAACTAGAGTCCTACGAGCAGTACTTC
TRBV19	TRBJ1-5	.	TRBD1	CASRGQGGSQPQHF	TGTGCCAGTAGGGGACAGGGTGGTAGTCAGCCCCAGCATTTT
TRBV29-1	TRBJ2-1	.	.	CSFRQGNEQFF	TGCAGCTTCCGGCAGGGCAATGAGCAGTTCTTC
TRBV7-8	TRBJ1-3	.	.	CASSLASGTGTGNTIYF	TGTGCCAGCAGCTTAGCGTCGGGCACAGGGACGGGAAACACCATATATTTT
TRBV7-6	TRBJ2-1	.	TRBD2	CASSLGPAGGFVDEQFF	TGTGCCAGCAGCTTAGGACCAGCGGGAGGGTTTGTGGATGAGCAGTTCTTC
TRBV29-1	TRBJ2-7	.	TRBD1	CSVQDRGPAYEQYF	TGCAGCGTCCAAGACAGGGGGCCAGCCTACGAGCAGTACTTC
TRBV20-1	TRBJ2-5	.	.	CSASGSETQYF	TGCAGTGCTTCAGGGTCAGAGACCCAGTACTTC
TRBV10-3	TRBJ2-7	few	TRBD2	CAISESFSGDYEQYF	TGTGCCATCAGTGAGTCTTTCAGCGGGGACTACGAGCAGTACTTC
TRBV28	TRBJ2-1	.	TRBD2	CASSWGGYNEQFF	TGTGCCAGCAGTTGGGGGGGGTACAATGAGCAGTTCTTC
TRBV5-1	TRBJ2-1	.	TRBD2	CASSLYGGGGWNEQFF	TGCGCCAGCAGCTTGTATGGCGGGGGGGGATGGAATGAGCAGTTCTTC
TRBV28	TRBJ2-5	.	TRBD1	CASSAPQGAGETQYF	TGTGCCAGCAGCGCACCCCAGGGGGCTGGAGAGACCCAGTACTTC
TRBV5-6	TRBJ2-4	.	TRBD1	CASSPWTGGAKNIQYF	TGTGCCAGCAGCCCATGGACAGGAGGAGCCAAAAACATTCAGTACTTC
TRBV19	TRBJ2-5	.	.	CASSMGGAQETQYF	TGTGCCAGTAGTATGGGGGGAGCCCAAGAGACCCAGTACTTC
TRBV25-1	TRBJ2-4	.	TRBD2	CASSEQKAGSDIQYF	TGTGCCAGCAGTGAACAGAAAGCGGGATCAGACATTCAGTACTTC